These 18 T cell receptor beta chains were sequenced from one sample in a study of cytomegalovirus exposure and HLA in healthy donors. PCR primers comprised 60 Vbeta and 13 Jbeta primers. Libraries were prepared by immunoSEQ multiplex PCR; TCRdb keeps only in-frame clonotypes and omits some of them. The repertoire holds approximately 150,000 clones, with 55% to 70% as singletons. Sequenced input: PBMCs. The receptors were gathered from a woman aged 40-49 years in good health and CMV-seropositive.

This clone was picked up one time. V and J are TRBV18 and TRBJ1-1; D perhaps matches TRBD1 (6 bases). This CDR3 is built from 13 residues. Germline assignment: CDR1 KGHSH and CDR2 LQKENI. Trimming cost V 2 bases and J 4 bases, with 8 bases left between them. CDR3 amino acids: CASSPTGFTEAFF. CDR3 DNA: TGTGCCAGCTCACCAACAGGGTTCACTGAAGCTTTCTTT.

The gene calls are TRBV6-5 and TRBJ1-1; D gene uncertain. CDR3 length: 15 amino acids. The ends were cut back, 2 bases at V and 6 bases at J, with 16 bases in the middle. Germline lookup yields CDR1 MNHEY and CDR2 SVGAGI. CDR3 DNA sequence: TGTGCCAGCAGTTACACTGTTCAAAAGTTATCTGAAGCTTTCTTT. Protein product: CASSYTVQKLSEAFF.

CDR3: CASSLNQETQYF. The CDR3 DNA is TGCGCCAGCAGCCTTAACCAAGAGACCCAGTACTTC. V and J are TRBV5-1 and TRBJ2-5; D call uncertain. V lost 4 bases and J 0 bases, leaving 4 bases between the germline ends. The CDR3 runs 12 residues. The germline V gene has CDR1 SGHRS and CDR2 YFSETQ.

The sample holds one count of this clone. The chain links TRBV7-9 to TRBJ2-1; 9 nucleotides align to TRBD2. CDR1 SEHNR and CDR2 FQNEAQ come from the germline V gene (reference sequence). V shed 4 bases, J shed 3 bases, and the junction held 4 bases outside the gene matches. The CDR3 has 15 amino acids. The CDR3 region is CASSSGGGDYNEQFF. The CDR3 DNA reads as TGTGCCAGCAGCTCCGGCGGGGGGGACTACAATGAGCAGTTCTTC.

The chain recombines TRBV28 with TRBJ1-2; 10 nucleotides align to TRBD1. After removal of 6 bases from V and 4 bases from J, the junction contained 8 bases not matched to a gene. The CDR3 length is 15 residues. Looked up from germline, CDR1 is MDHEN and CDR2 is SYDVKM. The DNA of the CDR3 is TGTGCCAGCAGGGAAGGGACAGGGGAATCCTATGGCTACACCTTC. As protein: CASREGTGESYGYTF.

The chain carries TRBV4-1 and TRBJ1-3; D is unclear. V shed 2 bases and J shed 4 bases, with 15 bases lying between them. The CDR3 consists of 16 residues. Per the germline V gene, CDR1 is MGHRA and CDR2 is YSYEKL. CDR3 sequence: CASSQLVNVAGNTIYF. The CDR3 DNA reads as TGCGCCAGCAGCCAACTAGTGAACGTGGCCGGAAACACCATATATTTT.

The chain joins TRBV18 to TRBJ1-1, with D possibly being TRBD1 (5 bases). V lost 1 base and J lost 7, with 13 bases in between. Germline CDR1 and CDR2: KGHSH and LQKENI. This CDR3 spans 14 amino acids. The CDR3 here is CASSPLEGGGEAFF. CDR3 DNA sequence: TGTGCCAGCTCACCACTCGAGGGCGGGGGTGAAGCTTTCTTT. Full variable domain (rest looked up from reference TRBV18 and TRBJ1-1): NAGVMQNPRHLVRRRGQEARLRCSPMKGHSHVYWYRQLPEEGLKFMVYLQKENIIDESGMPKERFSAEFPKEGPSILRIQQVVRGDSAAYFCASSPLEGGGEAFFGQGTRLTVV.

The chain carries TRBV28 and TRBJ1-2; 7 nucleotides align to TRBD1. This CDR3 has 12 residues. Germline trimming cut 5 bases from V and 8 bases from J; bases unmatched to any gene: 5. The germline CDR1 and CDR2 sequences are MDHEN and SYDVKM. This CDR3 is CASSIQGQGYTF. The CDR3 coding sequence is TGTGCCAGCAGTATACAGGGACAGGGCTACACCTTC.

The V gene is TRBV6-1, the J gene TRBJ2-2; a possible D gene is TRBD1 (6 bases). The length of the CDR3 is 13 residues. Germline V lookup: CDR1 MNHNS, CDR2 SASEGT. The V end was cut by 6 bases, the J end by 7 bases, with 12 bases between. Here the CDR3 DNA reads TGTGCCAGCAGGGGGGCGCTTTTCGGGGAGCTGTTTTTT. Protein: CASRGALFGELFF.

The rearrangement joins TRBV18 to TRBJ1-1; 8 nucleotides match TRBD1. The CDR3 is 13 residues long. V shed 6 bases and J 5 bases; nucleotides not matched to a gene: 5. Germline V lookup: CDR1 KGHSH, CDR2 LQKENI. Written as DNA, the CDR3 is TGTGCCAGCTCGACAGGGGCGGGAACTGAAGCTTTCTTT. It translates to CASSTGAGTEAFF.

J is TRBJ1-4 and V is TRBV15, with 7 nucleotides matching TRBD1. The V segment lost 0 bases and the J segment 8 bases; nucleotides outside the gene matches: 6. The V gene's germline CDR1 is LNHNV and CDR2 YYDKDF (reference sequence). CDR3 length: 15 amino acids. DNA of the CDR3: TGTGCCACCAGCAGAGAGGACAGGCTGGGGGAAAAACTGTTTTTT. Amino acids: CATSREDRLGEKLFF.

This sequence joins TRBV6-5 and TRBJ2-1, with 8 bases identical to TRBD1. Germline V CDR1 and CDR2: MNHEY, SVGAGI. The CDR3 covers 14 residues. Trimming cost V 4 bases and J 7 bases; bases outside gene matches: 6. The CDR3 reads CASSSGTGYNEQFF. CDR3 in DNA: TGTGCCAGCAGTTCCGGGACAGGTTATAATGAGCAGTTCTTC.

The chain links TRBV10-3 to TRBJ2-7; D is possibly TRBD1 (5 bases). The germline CDR1 and CDR2 sequences are ENHRY and SYGVKD. Trimming took off 0 bases at V and 3 bases at J, with 15 bases between the two ends. CDR3 length equals 16 residues. The CDR3 loop is CAISESTAGLGYEQYF. The CDR3 DNA is TGTGCCATCAGTGAGTCGACGGCAGGGTTGGGCTACGAGCAGTACTTC.

The genes are TRBV28 and TRBJ1-1, with D unclear. This CDR3 spans 13 amino acids. Trimming took off 3 bases at V and 8 bases at J, with 13 bases between the two ends. The V gene's germline CDR1 is MDHEN and CDR2 SYDVKM. The CDR3 region has the DNA TGTGCCAGCAGTTTGTACCCCCCGGGGGAAGCTTTCTTT. Translation: CASSLYPPGEAFF.

The chain employs TRBV5-1 and TRBJ2-7; D is possibly TRBD2 (5 bases). V lost 4 bases and J lost 3, with 11 bases in between. CDR1 SGHRS and CDR2 YFSETQ come from the germline V gene. This CDR3 has 13 residues. CDR3 sequence reads: CASSPAGSYEQYF. In DNA form, the CDR3 reads TGCGCCAGCAGCCCGGCTGGGAGCTACGAGCAGTACTTC.

V and J are TRBV18 and TRBJ1-2; the D gene is possibly TRBD1 (5 bases). This CDR3 has 13 residues. The germline V gene encodes CDR1 KGHSH and CDR2 LQKENI. V was cut by 3 bases and J by 6 bases, with 11 bases left in between. CDR3 DNA sequence: TGTGCCAGCTCACCGAATCAGGGAAATGGCTACACCTTC. Translating gives CASSPNQGNGYTF.

The rearrangement links TRBV5-1 to TRBJ2-1; TRBD1 agrees at 11 bases. V lost 4 bases to trimming and J lost 4 bases; unmatched junction nucleotides: 4. The germline CDR1 and CDR2 sequences are SGHRS and YFSETQ. The CDR3 loop spans 15 amino acids. In nucleotides, the CDR3 is TGCGCCAGCAGCACGGACAGGGGGCGGTACAATGAGCAGTTCTTC. This gives the protein CASSTDRGRYNEQFF. The variable domain in full, with the rest retrieved from reference TRBV5-1 and TRBJ2-1, is KAGVTQTPRYLIKTRGQQVTLSCSPISGHRSVSWYQQTPGQGLQFLFEYFSETQRNKGNFPGRFSGRQFSNSRSEMNVSTLELGDSALYLCASSTDRGRYNEQFFGPGTRLTVL.

The CDR3 DNA reads TGTGCCAGCAGCCAAGACACCCCCGGACTAGCGGGACGCGAGCAGTACTTC. Translating gives CASSQDTPGLAGREQYF. The chain joins TRBV4-2 to TRBJ2-7, with TRBD2 matching 12 bases. V lost 0 bases and J lost 6; bases outside the gene matches: 9. Germline V CDR1 and CDR2: LGHNA, YNFKEQ. This CDR3 contains 17 residues.